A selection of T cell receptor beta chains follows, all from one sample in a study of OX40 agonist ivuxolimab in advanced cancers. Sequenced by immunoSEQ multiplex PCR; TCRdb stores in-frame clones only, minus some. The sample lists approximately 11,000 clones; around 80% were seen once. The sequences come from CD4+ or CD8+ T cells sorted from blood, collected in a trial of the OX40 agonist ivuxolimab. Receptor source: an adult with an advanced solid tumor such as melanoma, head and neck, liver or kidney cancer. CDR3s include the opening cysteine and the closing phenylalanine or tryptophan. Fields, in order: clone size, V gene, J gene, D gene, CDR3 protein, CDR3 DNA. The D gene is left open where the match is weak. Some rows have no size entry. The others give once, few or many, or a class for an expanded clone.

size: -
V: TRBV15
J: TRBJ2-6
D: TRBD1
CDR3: CATTDRASSGANVLTF
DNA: TGTGCCACCACGGACAGGGCCAGCTCTGGGGCCAACGTCCTGACTTTC

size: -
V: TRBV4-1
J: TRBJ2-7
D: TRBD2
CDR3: CASSIAGGGDEQYF
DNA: TGCGCCAGCAGCATAGCGGGAGGAGGTGACGAGCAGTACTTC

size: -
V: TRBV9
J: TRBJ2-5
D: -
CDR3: CASSSPQQETQYF
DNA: TGTGCCAGCAGCTCCCCCCAGCAAGAGACCCAGTACTTC

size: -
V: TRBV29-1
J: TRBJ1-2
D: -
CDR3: CSVEGAPNYGYTF
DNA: TGCAGCGTTGAGGGGGCCCCCAACTATGGCTACACCTTC

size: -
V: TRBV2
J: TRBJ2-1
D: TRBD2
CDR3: CASSERPSGIYNEQFF
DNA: TGTGCCAGCAGTGAACGGCCTAGCGGGATCTACAATGAGCAGTTCTTC

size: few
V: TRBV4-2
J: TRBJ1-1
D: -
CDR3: CASSQDEDPNTEAFF
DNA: TGTGCCAGCAGCCAAGATGAGGATCCGAACACTGAAGCTTTCTTT

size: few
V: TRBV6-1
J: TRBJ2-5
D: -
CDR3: CACRDEETQYF
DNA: TGTGCCTGTCGGGACGAAGAGACCCAGTACTTC

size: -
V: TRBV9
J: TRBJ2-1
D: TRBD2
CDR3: CASSVGLAANNEQFF
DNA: TGTGCCAGCAGCGTAGGGCTAGCGGCAAACAATGAGCAGTTCTTC

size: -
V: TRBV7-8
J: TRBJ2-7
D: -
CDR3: CASSQTPGDGEQYF
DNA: TGTGCCAGCAGCCAAACCCCAGGGGACGGAGAGCAGTACTTC

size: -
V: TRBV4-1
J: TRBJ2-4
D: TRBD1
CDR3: CASSPRDRGQKENIQYF
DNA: TGCGCCAGCAGCCCCCGGGACAGGGGGCAGAAAGAAAACATTCAGTACTTC

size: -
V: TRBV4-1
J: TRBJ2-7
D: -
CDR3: CASSQDGGEQYF
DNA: TGCGCCAGCAGCCAAGATGGAGGGGAGCAGTACTTC

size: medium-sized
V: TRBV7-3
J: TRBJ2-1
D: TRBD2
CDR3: CASSLTLAGAYNEQFF
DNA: TGTGCCAGCAGCTTAACTCTAGCGGGGGCCTACAATGAGCAGTTCTTC

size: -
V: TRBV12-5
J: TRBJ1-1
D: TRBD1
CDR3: CASGLVLGTDAPEAFF
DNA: TGTGCTAGTGGTTTGGTACTCGGGACAGACGCCCCTGAAGCTTTCTTT

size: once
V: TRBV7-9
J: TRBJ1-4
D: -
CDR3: CAGVPMGGREKLFF
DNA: TGTGCCGGCGTCCCTATGGGTGGACGGGAAAAACTGTTTTTT

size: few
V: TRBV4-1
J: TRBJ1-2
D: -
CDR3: CASSQARSSYGYTF
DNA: TGCGCCAGCAGCCAAGCGAGGTCTAGTTATGGCTACACCTTC

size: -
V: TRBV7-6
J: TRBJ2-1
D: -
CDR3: CASSLEGVPPLGEQFF
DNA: TGTGCCAGCAGCTTAGAAGGGGTACCTCCGTTAGGTGAGCAGTTCTTC

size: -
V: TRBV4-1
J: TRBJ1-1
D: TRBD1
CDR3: CASSLKQGATTEAFF
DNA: TGCGCCAGCAGCCTCAAACAGGGGGCTACCACTGAAGCTTTCTTT

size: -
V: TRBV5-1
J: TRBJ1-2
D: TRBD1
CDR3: CASSLLDRLYGYTF
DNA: TGCGCCAGCAGCTTGTTGGACAGGCTGTATGGCTACACCTTC

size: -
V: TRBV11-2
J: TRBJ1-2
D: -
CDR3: CASSPTTWTVYMGHGYTF
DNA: TGTGCCAGCAGCCCTACTACTTGGACAGTCTACATGGGACATGGCTACACCTTC

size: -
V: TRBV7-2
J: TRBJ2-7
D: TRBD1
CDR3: CASSFHGQAPYEQYF
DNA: TGTGCCAGCAGCTTTCACGGACAGGCCCCCTACGAGCAGTACTTC

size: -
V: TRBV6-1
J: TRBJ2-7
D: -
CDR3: CASSTGFSYEQYF
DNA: TGTGCCAGCAGTACGGGATTCTCCTACGAGCAGTACTTC

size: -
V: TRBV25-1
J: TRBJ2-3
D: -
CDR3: CASNNGRTDTQYF
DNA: TGTGCCAGCAACAATGGACGAACAGATACGCAGTATTTT

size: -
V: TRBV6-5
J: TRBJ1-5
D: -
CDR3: CASSMTGFGNQPQHF
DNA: TGTGCCAGCAGCATGACAGGTTTCGGCAATCAGCCCCAGCATTTT

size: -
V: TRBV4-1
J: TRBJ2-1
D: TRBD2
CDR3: CASSQVGAGVYNEQFF
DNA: TGCGCCAGCAGCCAAGTTGGAGCGGGGGTTTACAATGAGCAGTTCTTC

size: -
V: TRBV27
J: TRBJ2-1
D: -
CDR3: CASTDGSEQFF
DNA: TGTGCCAGCACCGATGGGAGTGAGCAGTTCTTC

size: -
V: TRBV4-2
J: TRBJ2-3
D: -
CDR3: CASSRGGLPGTDTQYF
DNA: TGTGCCAGCAGCCGGGGAGGCCTCCCGGGCACAGATACGCAGTATTTT

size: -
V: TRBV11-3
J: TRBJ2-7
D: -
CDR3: CASSYGEGGTYEQYF
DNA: TGTGCCAGCAGCTACGGGGAAGGGGGAACCTACGAGCAGTACTTC

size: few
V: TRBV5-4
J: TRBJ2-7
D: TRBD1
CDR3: CASSSIQGDRYF
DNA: TGTGCCAGCAGCTCTATCCAGGGGGATCGGTACTTC

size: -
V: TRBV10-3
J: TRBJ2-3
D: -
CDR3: CAIRTPGGTDTQYF
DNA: TGTGCCATCAGAACCCCCGGGGGCACAGATACGCAGTATTTT

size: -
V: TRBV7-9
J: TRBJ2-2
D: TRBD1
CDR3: CASSGDRGNTGELFF
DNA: TGTGCCAGCAGCGGGGACAGGGGAAACACCGGGGAGCTGTTTTTT

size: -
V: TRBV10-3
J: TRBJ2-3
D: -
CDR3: CATTVSGGGTDTQYF
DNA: TGTGCCACAACAGTTAGTGGGGGCGGCACAGATACGCAGTATTTT

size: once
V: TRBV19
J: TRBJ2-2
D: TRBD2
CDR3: CASSIDPIMGLAGTNTGELFF
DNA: TGTGCCAGTAGTATAGATCCCATAATGGGACTAGCGGGAACGAACACCGGGGAGCTGTTTTTT

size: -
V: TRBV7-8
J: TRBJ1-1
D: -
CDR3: CASSFVAGAGDTEAFF
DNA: TGTGCCAGCAGCTTCGTTGCAGGGGCAGGTGACACTGAAGCTTTCTTT

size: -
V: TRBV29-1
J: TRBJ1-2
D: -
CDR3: CSVDFPSMDIYGYTF
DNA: TGCAGCGTTGATTTTCCCTCAATGGATATCTATGGCTACACCTTC

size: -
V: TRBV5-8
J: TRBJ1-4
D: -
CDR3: CASSLGGGLFF
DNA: TGTGCCAGCAGCTTAGGGGGTGGACTGTTTTTT

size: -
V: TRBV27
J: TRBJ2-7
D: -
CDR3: CASSPLAGMSSYEQYF
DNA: TGTGCCAGCAGCCCCCTCGCGGGGATGAGCTCCTACGAGCAGTACTTC

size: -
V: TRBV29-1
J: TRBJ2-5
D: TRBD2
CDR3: CSVWGGVQETQYF
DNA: TGCAGCGTGTGGGGGGGGGTCCAAGAGACCCAGTACTTC

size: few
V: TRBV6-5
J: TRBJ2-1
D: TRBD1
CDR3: CASSYGGQAFNEQFF
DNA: TGTGCCAGCAGTTACGGGGGACAGGCCTTCAATGAGCAGTTCTTC

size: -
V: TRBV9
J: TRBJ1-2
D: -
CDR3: CASSGVAYGYTF
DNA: TGTGCCAGCTCAGGGGTGGCCTATGGCTACACCTTC

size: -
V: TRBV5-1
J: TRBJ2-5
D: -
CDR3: CASSPYTGPQETQYF
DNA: TGCGCCAGCAGCCCTTACACAGGGCCCCAAGAGACCCAGTACTTC